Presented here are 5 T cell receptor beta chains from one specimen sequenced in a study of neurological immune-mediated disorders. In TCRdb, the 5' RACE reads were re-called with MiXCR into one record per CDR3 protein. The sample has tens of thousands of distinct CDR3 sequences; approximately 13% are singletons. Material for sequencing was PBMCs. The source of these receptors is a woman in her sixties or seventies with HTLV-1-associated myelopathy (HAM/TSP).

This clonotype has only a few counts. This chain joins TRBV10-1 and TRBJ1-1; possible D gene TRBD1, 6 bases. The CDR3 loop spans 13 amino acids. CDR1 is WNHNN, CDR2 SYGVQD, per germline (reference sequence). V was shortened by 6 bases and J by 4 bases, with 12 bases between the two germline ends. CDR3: CASRLTGATEAFF. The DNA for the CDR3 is TGCGCCAGCAGGTTGACAGGCGCCACTGAAGCTTTCTTT.

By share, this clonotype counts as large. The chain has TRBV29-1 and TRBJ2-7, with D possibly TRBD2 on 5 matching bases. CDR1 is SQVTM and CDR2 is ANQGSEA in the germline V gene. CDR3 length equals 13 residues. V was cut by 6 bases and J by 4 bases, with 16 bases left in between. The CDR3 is CSVPGIDLYEQYF. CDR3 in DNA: TGCAGCGTCCCCGGGATAGATCTGTACGAGCAGTACTTC.

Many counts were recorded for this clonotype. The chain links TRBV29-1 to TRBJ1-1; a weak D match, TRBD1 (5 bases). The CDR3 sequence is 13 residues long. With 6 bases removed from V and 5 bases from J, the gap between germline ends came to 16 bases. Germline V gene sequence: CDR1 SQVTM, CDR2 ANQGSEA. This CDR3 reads CSVKDTSRTEAFF. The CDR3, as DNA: TGCAGCGTAAAGGACACTTCACGGACTGAAGCTTTCTTT.

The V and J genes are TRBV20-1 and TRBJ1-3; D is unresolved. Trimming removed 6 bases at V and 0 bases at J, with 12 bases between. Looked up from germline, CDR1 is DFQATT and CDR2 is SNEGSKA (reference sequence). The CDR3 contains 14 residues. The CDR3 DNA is TGCAGTGCGATCAAGTCGAGCTCTGGAAACACCATATATTTT. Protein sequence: CSAIKSSSGNTIYF.

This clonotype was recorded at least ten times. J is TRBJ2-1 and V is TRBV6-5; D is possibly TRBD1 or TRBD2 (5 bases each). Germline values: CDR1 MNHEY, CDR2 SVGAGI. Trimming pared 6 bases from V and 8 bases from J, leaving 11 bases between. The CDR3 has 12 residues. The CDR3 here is CASSTGAYEQFF. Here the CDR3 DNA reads TGTGCCAGCAGCACCGGGGCGTATGAGCAGTTCTTC.